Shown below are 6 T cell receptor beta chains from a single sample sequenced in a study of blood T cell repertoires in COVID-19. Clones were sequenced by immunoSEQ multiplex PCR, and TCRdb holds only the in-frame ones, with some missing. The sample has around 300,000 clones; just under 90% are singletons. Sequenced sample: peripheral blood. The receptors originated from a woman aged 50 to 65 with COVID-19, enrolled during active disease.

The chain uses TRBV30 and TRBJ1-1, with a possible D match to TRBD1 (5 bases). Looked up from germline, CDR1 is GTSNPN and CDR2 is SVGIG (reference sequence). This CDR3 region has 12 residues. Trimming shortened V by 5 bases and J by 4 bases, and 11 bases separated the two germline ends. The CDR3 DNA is TGTGCCTGGTGGGGGGTGACCACTGAAGCTTTCTTT. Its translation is CAWWGVTTEAFF.

CDR3 residues: CASSGQGSGGGLYEQYF. CDR3 DNA sequence: TGTGCCAGCAGTGGACAGGGTTCGGGGGGGGGACTCTACGAGCAGTACTTC. The chain recombines TRBV6-1 with TRBJ2-7, with a weak D call TRBD2 (8 bases). Germline V lookup: CDR1 MNHNS, CDR2 SASEGT. The CDR3 loop spans 17 amino acids. V was shortened by 4 bases and J by 3 bases, with 22 bases between the two germline ends.

CDR3: CAISGRESGSINEQFF. The CDR3 DNA sequence: TGTGCCATCAGTGGAAGAGAAAGCGGGAGCATTAATGAGCAGTTCTTC. The gene calls are TRBV10-3 and TRBJ2-1, with 8 bases lining up with TRBD2. The J segment lost 7 bases and the V segment lost 4 bases, leaving 12 bases of the junction unmatched. The CDR3 runs 16 residues. Germline V CDR1 and CDR2: ENHRY, SYGVKD.

DNA of the CDR3: TGTGCCAGCAGCTTAGTACGGGGAAGTCAGGCTTTCTTT. This encodes CASSLVRGSQAFF. This chain joins TRBV7-2 and TRBJ1-1; no firm D call. Germline CDR1 reads SGHTA; CDR2 reads FQGNSA. This CDR3 region has 13 residues. V shed 1 base and J shed 11 bases, with 14 bases lying between them.

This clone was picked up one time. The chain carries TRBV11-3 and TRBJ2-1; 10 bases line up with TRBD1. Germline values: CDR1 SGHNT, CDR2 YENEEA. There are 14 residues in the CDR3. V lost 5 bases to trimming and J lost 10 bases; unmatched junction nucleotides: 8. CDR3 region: CASSQGQGKGEQFF. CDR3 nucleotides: TGTGCCAGCAGCCAGGGACAGGGGAAGGGAGAGCAGTTCTTC.

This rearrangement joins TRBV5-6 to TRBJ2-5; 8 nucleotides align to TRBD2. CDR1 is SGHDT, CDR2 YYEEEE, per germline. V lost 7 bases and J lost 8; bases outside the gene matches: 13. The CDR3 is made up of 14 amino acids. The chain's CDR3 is CASSSRGAGGTQYF. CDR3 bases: TGTGCCAGCTCCTCAAGGGGGGCGGGAGGTACCCAGTACTTC.